The next 23 T cell receptor beta chains were all read from a single sample in a study of response to subunit inactivated influenza vaccine. TCRdb re-called the RT-PCR reads through MiXCR, storing one row per CDR3 protein. This sample carries 400,000 to 650,000 distinct CDR3 sequences, less than 7.5% of them seen once, and the ten largest clones take roughly 13%. The material was PBMCs from blood, obtained roughly 24 months after vaccination. Receptors originate from a man aged 45-69 years who received an inactivated influenza vaccine.

The CDR3 is CASSYGSLSYNEQFF. The CDR3 nucleotides are TGTGCCAGCAGTTATGGGTCGTTGTCCTACAATGAGCAGTTCTTC. The chain carries TRBV6-5 and TRBJ2-1; D is ambiguous. Trimming removed 3 bases at V and 1 base at J, with 10 bases between. CDR1 and CDR2 (germline): MNHEY, SVGAGI. The CDR3 contains 15 residues.

There are a few counts of this clonotype. V and J are TRBV6-2 or TRBV6-3 and TRBJ2-2; D is uncertain. The V and J ends lost 6 bases and 7 bases respectively, with 12 bases between them. Germline assignment: CDR1 MNHEY and CDR2 SVGEGT. This CDR3 region has 13 residues. CDR3 bases: TGTGCCAGCAGGGAAGACACAAGCGGGGAGCTGTTTTTT. It encodes CASREDTSGELFF.

There are a few counts of this clonotype. The rearrangement links TRBV12-3 or TRBV12-4 to TRBJ2-5; 10 nucleotides match TRBD2. Trimming took 3 bases from V and 2 from J; bases not matched to a gene: 6. CDR3 length equals 16 residues. Here the CDR3 reads CASSFLAGGRQETQYF. The CDR3 nucleotides read TGTGCCAGCAGTTTCTTAGCGGGGGGCAGACAAGAGACCCAGTACTTC.

This clonotype has a count of ten or more. The chain is built from TRBV5-1 and TRBJ2-5; 10 bases align to TRBD1. The germline V gene has CDR1 SGHRS and CDR2 YFSETQ. CDR3 length: 14 residues. Trimming took 4 bases from V and 3 from J; bases not matched to a gene: 3. CDR3 in amino acids: CASSRTGGEETQYF. CDR3 sequence (DNA): TGCGCCAGCAGCCGGACAGGGGGGGAAGAGACCCAGTACTTC.

The sample holds many counts of this clonotype. The CDR3 bases are TGTGCCAGCAGCTTTAAAGGCCCAGATACGCAGTATTTT. Its translation: CASSFKGPDTQYF. V gene TRBV7-9 combines with J gene TRBJ2-3; no clear D gene. Germline V gene data show CDR1 as SEHNR and CDR2 as FQNEAQ (reference sequence). Trimming cost V 3 bases and J 4 bases, with 8 bases left between them. This CDR3 is 13 amino acids long.

The chain couples TRBV5-1 to TRBJ1-6; 8 bases line up with TRBD1. This CDR3 comprises 16 residues. Germline V CDR1 and CDR2: SGHRS, YFSETQ. With 5 bases clipped from V and 7 bases from J, the junction kept 11 bases outside the gene matches. CDR3 protein: CASSTGTGASNSPLHF. Here the CDR3 DNA reads TGCGCCAGCAGTACCGGGACAGGAGCCTCCAATTCACCCCTCCACTTT.

This clonotype was found many times. The chain joins TRBV18 to TRBJ1-5; TRBD1 agrees at 12 bases. Germline V gene data show CDR1 as KGHSH and CDR2 as LQKENI. V shed 4 bases and J 8 bases; nucleotides not matched to a gene: 3. This CDR3 region has 14 residues. CDR3 in DNA: TGTGCCAGCTCACGGGGACAGGGGGCCGAGCCCCAGCATTTT. It translates to CASSRGQGAEPQHF.

A few counts support this clonotype. A much bigger clone sits one base away, suggesting this may be a read error. The rearrangement joins TRBV6-1 to TRBJ2-2; D is unclear. V dropped 5 bases and J dropped 5 bases, with 9 bases sitting between them. This CDR3 is built from 13 residues. Germline V gene data show CDR1 as MNHNS and CDR2 as SASEGT. The CDR3 region has the DNA TGTGCCAGCAGTCGGGCCAGGACCGGGGAGCTGTTTTTT. It yields the protein CASSRARTGELFF.

This clonotype was detected many times. The genes are TRBV7-2 and TRBJ2-7, with 10 bases aligning to TRBD2. Losses at the gene ends were 5 bases for V and 4 bases for J; bases not matched to a gene: 5. The CDR3 contains 14 residues. The V gene's germline CDR1 is SGHTA and CDR2 FQGNSA. CDR3 in amino acids: CASSTTSGAYEQYF. The CDR3 DNA is TGTGCCAGCAGCACAACTAGCGGGGCTTACGAGCAGTACTTC.

The chain employs TRBV5-1 and TRBJ2-3; 8 nucleotides match TRBD2. CDR1 SGHRS and CDR2 YFSETQ come from the germline V gene. The length of the CDR3 is 17 residues. V shed 0 bases, J shed 6 bases, and the junction held 12 bases outside the gene matches. For the CDR3, the DNA is TGCGCCAGCAGCTTGGGAGGGACTAGAAGTTGGCGGGATACGCAGTATTTT. Translation gives CASSLGGTRSWRDTQYF. The full variable domain, completed using reference TRBV5-1 and TRBJ2-3, is KAGVTQTPRYLIKTRGQQVTLSCSPISGHRSVSWYQQTPGQGLQFLFEYFSETQRNKGNFPGRFSGRQFSNSRSEMNVSTLELGDSALYLCASSLGGTRSWRDTQYFGPGTRLTVL.

The chain joins TRBV7-9 to TRBJ1-2; 8 positions match TRBD1. The germline gives CDR1 SEHNR, CDR2 FQNEAQ (reference sequence). The CDR3 loop spans 14 amino acids. J gave up 6 bases and V 5 bases, and 8 bases lay outside the gene matches. The DNA for the CDR3 is TGTGCCAGCAGCCTTAGGGACAGGCTTGATGGCTACACCTTC. This codes for CASSLRDRLDGYTF.

This clonotype was recorded only once. The CDR3 coding sequence is TGTGCCAGCAGCTCCATGACAGGAAGTGGCTACAATGAGCAGTTCTTC. Its protein product is CASSSMTGSGYNEQFF. V gene TRBV7-9 combines with J gene TRBJ2-1, with a possible D match to TRBD1 (6 bases). This CDR3 region has 16 residues. Germline values: CDR1 SEHNR, CDR2 FQNEAQ (reference sequence). The V end was cut by 4 bases, the J end by 3 bases, with 16 bases between.

This clonotype was detected once. The J gene is TRBJ2-2, the V gene TRBV10-3, with D possibly TRBD1 on 6 matching bases. CDR1 and CDR2 (germline): ENHRY, SYGVKD. The CDR3 runs to 15 residues. V was cut by 3 bases and J by 1 base, with 9 bases left in between. The CDR3 loop is CAISDPGQNTGELFF. The DNA of the CDR3 is TGTGCCATCAGTGACCCGGGACAGAACACCGGGGAGCTGTTTTTT.

The CDR3 region has the DNA TGTGCCAGCAGTTACGCCAATTTGTACGAGCAGTACTTC. Translation gives CASSYANLYEQYF. This rearrangement joins TRBV6-6 to TRBJ2-7; D unresolved. Germline CDR1 reads MNHNY; CDR2 reads SVGAGI (reference sequence). The CDR3 totals 13 residues. The ends were cut back, 2 bases at V and 4 bases at J, with 9 bases in the middle.

This clonotype was picked up a small number of times. The genes are TRBV12-3 or TRBV12-4 and TRBJ2-6; D is undetermined. V lost 5 bases to trimming and J lost 2 bases, with 13 bases between them. The CDR3 runs to 16 residues. The CDR3 spells CASSVRTAPGANVLTF. The DNA for the CDR3 is TGTGCCAGCAGTGTACGGACCGCTCCTGGGGCCAACGTCCTGACTTTC.

There are a few counts of this clonotype. The rearrangement uses TRBV5-1 and TRBJ2-2; 7 bases map to TRBD1. Trimming took 3 bases from V and 7 from J; bases not matched to a gene: 9. The CDR3 covers 15 residues. Germline assignment: CDR1 SGHRS and CDR2 YFSETQ. CDR3 amino acids: CASSSRQGTSGELFF. The CDR3 nucleotides are TGCGCCAGCAGCTCAAGACAGGGAACAAGCGGGGAGCTGTTTTTT.

This clonotype was recorded many times. The genes are TRBV12-3 or TRBV12-4 and TRBJ2-7, with 8 bases fitting TRBD1. V lost 1 base to trimming and J lost 5 bases; unmatched junction nucleotides: 7. This CDR3 is built from 15 residues. CDR3 nucleotides: TGTGCCAGCAGTTTAGTAGGACAGGGTAGAAACGAGCAGTACTTC. Encoded protein: CASSLVGQGRNEQYF.

This clonotype was seen many times. The chain links TRBV29-1 to TRBJ2-7, with 11 nucleotides matching TRBD2. Germline lookup yields CDR1 SQVTM and CDR2 ANQGSEA. The CDR3 is 13 residues long. V was pared by 3 bases and J by 5 bases, with 3 bases of the junction left unmatched. The CDR3 loop is CSVDKLAGDEQYF. The CDR3 DNA sequence: TGCAGCGTTGATAAACTAGCGGGAGACGAGCAGTACTTC.

The sample holds a few counts of this clonotype. The chain combines TRBV20-1 with TRBJ2-1; 7 bases match TRBD1. Germline CDR1 reads DFQATT; CDR2 reads SNEGSKA (reference sequence). The CDR3 is 12 amino acids. After removal of 7 bases from V and 2 bases from J, the junction contained 2 bases not matched to a gene. As DNA, the CDR3 is TGCAGTGAACAGGGGACCTACAATGAGCAGTTCTTC. This gives the protein CSEQGTYNEQFF.

This clonotype was seen repeatedly, ten times or more. The chain links TRBV5-1 to TRBJ2-3; perhaps TRBD2 as D (6 bases). Germline V gene sequence: CDR1 SGHRS, CDR2 YFSETQ. The CDR3 has 12 amino acids. CDR3 in DNA: TGCCCGAGCGGCGGGGGCACAGATACGCAGTATTTT. Encoded protein: CPSGGGTDTQYF.

The rearrangement uses TRBV29-1 and TRBJ2-1; TRBD1 or TRBD2 may be the D gene (5 bases each). Germline CDR1 and CDR2: SQVTM and ANQGSEA. V lost 6 bases and J lost 9, with 21 bases in between. This CDR3 is 14 amino acids long. The CDR3: CSVARDLNRLEQFF. The CDR3, as DNA: TGCAGCGTGGCCCGGGACCTAAATAGGCTTGAGCAGTTCTTC.

This clonotype showed up many times. The chain combines TRBV5-1 with TRBJ1-1; TRBD1 agrees at 12 bases. Trimming at V came to 4 bases and at J to 1 base, leaving 5 bases not matched to a gene. Germline loops: CDR1 SGHRS, CDR2 YFSETQ. This CDR3 region has 16 residues. The CDR3 here is CASSGDRGLGNTEAFF. The CDR3 region has the DNA TGCGCCAGCAGCGGGGACAGGGGGCTGGGGAACACTGAAGCTTTCTTT.

This clonotype turned up a few times. The chain is built from TRBV28 and TRBJ2-1, with a possible D match to TRBD2 (6 bases). The germline gives CDR1 MDHEN, CDR2 SYDVKM. The V and J ends lost 8 bases and 2 bases respectively, with 13 bases between them. The CDR3 covers 14 residues. Here the CDR3 reads CASERVLPYNEQFF. The CDR3 nucleotides read TGTGCCAGCGAGCGGGTTCTGCCCTACAATGAGCAGTTCTTC.